These T cell receptor beta chains were read from a single sample in a study of T cell repertoires in cytomegalovirus infection. MiXCR was run by TCRdb on the reads, yielding one entry per CDR3 protein. The sample carries 500,000 or so distinct CDR3 sequences, approximately 17% recorded once. Source material: CD8+ T cells from PBMCs. All receptors come from a human donor in good health (CMV status not recorded). Some clones in this sample may be carry-over from other donors' samples. The CDR3 runs from the conserved cysteine through the conserved F or W. The D gene is left open where the match is weak. For some rows the clone size is stated as once, few or many, or as a class when expanded; others skip it.

TRBJ2-5 | TRBV28 | - | many | CASSLPGGGNQETQYF | TGTGCCAGCAGCCTCCCAGGGGGGGGAAACCAAGAGACCCAGTACTTC
TRBJ2-7 | TRBV7-2 | TRBD2 | many | CASSVYSGGGSYEQYF | TGTGCCAGCAGCGTATACAGCGGGGGGGGCTCCTACGAGCAGTACTTC
TRBJ1-2 | TRBV9 | - | - | CASSVGDNRHYGYTF | TGTGCCAGCAGCGTAGGAGACAATAGGCACTATGGCTACACCTTC
TRBJ2-5 | TRBV3-1 | - | - | CASSFREGGRETQYF | TGTGCCAGCAGCTTCAGGGAGGGGGGTAGGGAGACCCAGTACTTC
TRBJ2-3 | TRBV6-1 | - | - | CASKDYPYSTDTQYF | TGTGCCAGCAAAGACTATCCATATAGCACAGATACGCAGTATTTT
TRBJ1-5 | TRBV7-2 | - | many | CASSLEGVSAWREPQHF | TGTGCCAGCAGCTTAGAGGGGGTCAGTGCTTGGAGAGAGCCCCAGCATTTT
TRBJ2-1 | TRBV9 | TRBD2 | few | CASSVGTSYNEQFF | TGTGCCAGCAGCGTGGGGACTAGCTACAATGAGCAGTTCTTC
TRBJ1-1 | TRBV28 | - | few | CASSPLVMNTEAFF | TGTGCCAGCAGTCCACTCGTGATGAACACTGAAGCTTTCTTT
TRBJ2-1 | TRBV20-1 | - | few | CSARDRSGRVLNEQFF | TGCAGTGCTAGAGATAGGTCTGGGCGAGTTCTCAATGAGCAGTTCTTC
TRBJ2-2 | TRBV9 | - | - | CASSVGKAGFTTGELFF | TGTGCCAGCAGCGTAGGAAAGGCGGGATTCACCACCGGGGAGCTGTTTTTT
TRBJ2-1 | TRBV7-6 | - | many | CASSLEDRRGIQQFF | TGTGCCAGCAGCTTGGAAGACCGTAGGGGTATTCAGCAGTTCTTC
TRBJ2-7 | TRBV24-1 | TRBD1 | many | CATSDKRTGSGEQYF | TGTGCCACCAGTGATAAGAGGACAGGCTCGGGCGAGCAGTACTTC
TRBJ2-2 | TRBV28 | - | many | CASSLARGSTGELFF | TGTGCCAGCAGTTTGGCCAGGGGATCCACCGGGGAGCTGTTTTTT
TRBJ2-7 | TRBV6-1 | TRBD2 | few | CASTPPHWTSGTYEQYF | TGTGCCAGCACCCCCCCCCATTGGACTAGCGGAACCTACGAGCAGTACTTC
TRBJ1-4 | TRBV7-9 | - | many | CASSLYKQNEKLFF | TGTGCCAGCAGCTTATATAAGCAGAACGAAAAACTGTTTTTT
TRBJ2-3 | TRBV11-2 | - | few | CASGGEVTDTQYF | TGTGCCAGCGGCGGGGAGGTTACAGATACGCAGTATTTT
TRBJ2-5 | TRBV28 | TRBD2 | - | CASSSQREARDVETQYF | TGTGCCAGCAGTTCACAGCGGGAGGCCCGGGACGTGGAGACCCAGTACTTC
TRBJ2-7 | TRBV4-1 | TRBD2 | - | CASSQDRGGNYYEQYF | TGCGCCAGCAGCCAAGACCGCGGGGGAAACTACTACGAGCAGTACTTC
TRBJ1-5 | TRBV27 | - | - | CASSTRADNQPQHF | TGTGCCAGCAGTACAAGAGCGGACAATCAGCCCCAGCATTTT
TRBJ1-2 | TRBV9 | - | - | CASSVFDRPTGYTF | TGTGCCAGCAGCGTTTTTGACAGGCCGACCGGCTACACCTTC
TRBJ2-7 | TRBV28 | - | few | CASSFALEQYF | TGTGCCAGCAGCTTTGCCCTTGAGCAGTACTTC
TRBJ2-3 | TRBV29-1 | - | - | CSVPEGVKGWDTQYF | TGCAGCGTCCCCGAGGGGGTCAAGGGGTGGGATACGCAGTATTTT
TRBJ1-1 | TRBV19 | TRBD1 | few | CASSRQPGQGHTEAFF | TGTGCCAGTAGTCGCCAACCGGGACAGGGTCACACTGAAGCTTTCTTT
TRBJ2-1 | TRBV5-1 | TRBD1 | few | CASRRQGPNEQFF | TGCGCCAGCCGAAGACAGGGGCCCAATGAGCAGTTCTTC